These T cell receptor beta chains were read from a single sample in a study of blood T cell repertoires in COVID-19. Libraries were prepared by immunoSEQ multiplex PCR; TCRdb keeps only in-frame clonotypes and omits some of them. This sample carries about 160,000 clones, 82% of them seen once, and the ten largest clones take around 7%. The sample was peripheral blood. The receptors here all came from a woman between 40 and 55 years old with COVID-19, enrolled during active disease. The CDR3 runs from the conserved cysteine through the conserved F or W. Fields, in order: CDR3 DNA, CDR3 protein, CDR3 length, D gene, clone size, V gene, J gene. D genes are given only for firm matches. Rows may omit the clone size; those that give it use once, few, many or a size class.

TGTGCCAGCAGCCGGGGCAAGTCGGGAGAGACCCAGTACTTC,CASSRGKSGETQYF,14,NA,once,TRBV3-1/TRBV3-2,TRBJ2-5
TGTGCCAGCAGCCTTCGAGTGGGACAGGGGGCCACTGAAGCTTTCTTT,CASSLRVGQGATEAFF,16,TRBD1,NA,TRBV7-9,TRBJ1-1
TGCAGCGTCGCCAGGGTTTTTGAAGCTTTCTTT,CSVARVFEAFF,11,NA,few,TRBV29-1,TRBJ1-1
TGTGCCAGCACACAGGGGTATGGCTACACCTTC,CASTQGYGYTF,11,TRBD1,NA,TRBV9,TRBJ1-2
TGTGCCAGCAGCCCAAGTTTGATAGCGGACTACAATGAGCAGTTCTTC,CASSPSLIADYNEQFF,16,NA,few,TRBV9,TRBJ2-1
TGTGCCAGCACCTCCTCGGGACTTAGCCTCAATGAGCAGTTCTTC,CASTSSGLSLNEQFF,15,NA,few,TRBV7-8,TRBJ2-1
TGTGCCACCTCCGCGAGGGGACTTGAGAATACGCAGTATTTT,CATSARGLENTQYF,14,NA,NA,TRBV19,TRBJ2-3
TGTGCCAGCTCACAAGGACAGAACACTGAAGCTTTCTTT,CASSQGQNTEAFF,13,NA,NA,TRBV18,TRBJ1-1
TGTGCCAGCAGTTACGACCGAGGGCGTAGTTCACCCCTCCACTTT,CASSYDRGRSSPLHF,15,NA,few,TRBV6-6,TRBJ1-6
TGTGCCATCAGGGACAGAGATAACTCTGGAAACACCATATATTTT,CAIRDRDNSGNTIYF,15,NA,NA,TRBV10-3,TRBJ1-3
TGTGCCAGCACTGAATCAAGCGGGGGCCCTAATGAGCAGTTCTTC,CASTESSGGPNEQFF,15,TRBD2,NA,TRBV6-1,TRBJ2-1
TGTGCCAGTAGTGCAGGTTCACCCCTCCACTTT,CASSAGSPLHF,11,NA,once,TRBV19,TRBJ1-6
TGTGCCAGCACCTTGACAGGGGACACTGAAGCTTTCTTT,CASTLTGDTEAFF,13,TRBD1,NA,TRBV12-3/TRBV12-4,TRBJ1-1
TGCAGCGTTCTAAGGACTAGCGGAGGATACAATGAGCAGTTCTTC,CSVLRTSGGYNEQFF,15,TRBD2,NA,TRBV29-1,TRBJ2-1
TGTGCCATCAGTGACTCTGGGACTAGCGGGAGGGTTGAGCAGTTCTTC,CAISDSGTSGRVEQFF,16,TRBD2,NA,TRBV10-3,TRBJ2-1
TGTGCCAGCAGCCTCGATGGCCCGGGGGGGGAGGGGAATGAGCAGTTCTTC,CASSLDGPGGEGNEQFF,17,TRBD2,NA,TRBV27,TRBJ2-1
TGTGCCAGCAGCTTATCGACAGGTCGGGAGCAGTACTTC,CASSLSTGREQYF,13,NA,NA,TRBV7-9,TRBJ2-7
TGTGCCAGCAGTGGAGGGGGCTCTGGAAACACCATATATTTT,CASSGGGSGNTIYF,14,NA,few,TRBV2,TRBJ1-3
TGCGCCAGCAGGTCAGGACTTACGAGCTCCTACAATGAGCAGTTCTTC,CASRSGLTSSYNEQFF,16,NA,NA,TRBV5-1,TRBJ2-1
TGTGCCAGCAGCACCAACCCCAGTCAGCCCCAGCATTTT,CASSTNPSQPQHF,13,NA,NA,TRBV7-8,TRBJ1-5
TGCGCCAGCAGTGAGTTACGGGGATCTTCGGCGGAAGAGACCCAGTACTTC,CASSELRGSSAEETQYF,17,NA,NA,TRBV10-1,TRBJ2-5
TGTGCCAGCAGCGGGACTAGTTCCTACGAGCAGTACTTC,CASSGTSSYEQYF,13,TRBD2,NA,TRBV9,TRBJ2-7
TGTGCCAGCAGTACGGGGGGTGGAGAGACCCAGTACTTC,CASSTGGGETQYF,13,TRBD2,NA,TRBV12-3/TRBV12-4,TRBJ2-5
TGTGCCAGCAGCGTCAGCACTAAGAATGAAAAACTGTTTTTT,CASSVSTKNEKLFF,14,NA,few,TRBV9,TRBJ1-4
TGTGCCAGTAGGAGGACAGGGTTTACTAATGAAAAACTGTTTTTT,CASRRTGFTNEKLFF,15,TRBD1,NA,TRBV19,TRBJ1-4
TGCAGTGCCAGTGAGGGGGCGGGTGAGCAGTTCTTC,CSASEGAGEQFF,12,TRBD1,NA,TRBV20-1,TRBJ2-1
TGTGCCAGTAGTATAAGGGACAGCTATAGCAATCAGCCCCAGCATTTT,CASSIRDSYSNQPQHF,16,TRBD1,NA,TRBV19,TRBJ1-5
TGTGCCAGCCATGCGGGACTAGCGGGGTACGAGCAGTACTTC,CASHAGLAGYEQYF,14,TRBD2,once,TRBV2,TRBJ2-7
TGTGCCAGCAGCTTCGGGGGCAATCAGCCCCAGCATTTT,CASSFGGNQPQHF,13,NA,once,TRBV5-6,TRBJ1-5
TGTGCCAGCAGCTTAAAATGGGGAGGCTACAATGAGCAGTTCTTC,CASSLKWGGYNEQFF,15,NA,once,TRBV13,TRBJ2-1
TGTGCCAGCAGCCAAGTCCCACGGAGGACAGTTTCTGGAAACACCATATATTTT,CASSQVPRRTVSGNTIYF,18,NA,few,TRBV14,TRBJ1-3
TGTGCCAGCAGCGCGGACAGCGAAGCTTTCTTT,CASSADSEAFF,11,NA,NA,TRBV7-9,TRBJ1-1
TGTGCCAGCAGCCATTGGACTGTAAATTCACCCCTCCACTTT,CASSHWTVNSPLHF,14,NA,few,TRBV14,TRBJ1-6
TGTGCCTGGAGGGAATGGGAGGAGACCCAGTACTTC,CAWREWEETQYF,12,NA,NA,TRBV30,TRBJ2-5
TGTGCCAGCAGCTTGTCGCTGGAGGATACGCAGTATTTT,CASSLSLEDTQYF,13,NA,few,TRBV5-4,TRBJ2-3
TGTGCCAGCGCCGACAGACAGAACACTGAAGCTTTCTTT,CASADRQNTEAFF,13,NA,once,TRBV3-1/TRBV3-2,TRBJ1-1
TGCGCCAGCAGACGGACTAGCGGAGCCTTAGACATGAATGAGCAGTTCTTC,CASRRTSGALDMNEQFF,17,TRBD2,NA,TRBV4-1,TRBJ2-1
TGTGCCAGCAGCCGAACCGGGACTGGCTCCTACAATGAGCAGTTCTTC,CASSRTGTGSYNEQFF,16,NA,NA,TRBV4-2,TRBJ2-1
TGTGCCAGCAGCCCACTTCGGGGAACTGGGGCCAACGTCCTGACTTTC,CASSPLRGTGANVLTF,16,NA,NA,TRBV13,TRBJ2-6
TGCACCAGCAGCCAAGAGGGGGACAGGGGGCGGTTCGTGGCCAAAAACATTCAGTACTTC,CTSSQEGDRGRFVAKNIQYF,20,NA,NA,TRBV1,TRBJ2-4
TGTGCCAGCAGCTTGTCAGCAGGGGACACTGAAGCTTTCTTT,CASSLSAGDTEAFF,14,NA,NA,TRBV5-5,TRBJ1-1
TGTGCCAGTAGTATAGCGGTCCGGCGGGTGGATTCACCCCTCCACTTT,CASSIAVRRVDSPLHF,16,NA,NA,TRBV19,TRBJ1-6
TGCGCCAGCAGCAGACAGAACCAAGAGACCCAGTACTTC,CASSRQNQETQYF,13,NA,NA,TRBV5-1,TRBJ2-5
TGTGCCAGCAGCTTAGCCATTCAGGGGGGTAATTCACCCCTCCACTTT,CASSLAIQGGNSPLHF,16,TRBD1,NA,TRBV7-2,TRBJ1-6
TGTGCCAGCTCAGGTCCGGGACAGTACAATGAGCAGTTCTTC,CASSGPGQYNEQFF,14,TRBD1,NA,TRBV18,TRBJ2-1
TGTGCCAGTGTCAAACACGGGGGGGCTCGGAGCAAGAGTACGACTTTCTTT,CASVKHGGARSKSTTFF,17,NA,NA,TRBV3-1/TRBV3-2,TRBJ1-1
TGTGCCAGCAGCCTGGACGGTTCCTACGAGCAGTACTTC,CASSLDGSYEQYF,13,NA,NA,TRBV5-5,TRBJ2-7
TGTGCCAGCAGAGATCCGGGACAGGGTTTGAATTCACCCCTCCACTTT,CASRDPGQGLNSPLHF,16,TRBD1,NA,TRBV5-8,TRBJ1-6
TGTGCCAGCAGTTTAAGCGGGACTAGCGGTGATGAGCAGTACTTC,CASSLSGTSGDEQYF,15,TRBD2,NA,TRBV28,TRBJ2-7